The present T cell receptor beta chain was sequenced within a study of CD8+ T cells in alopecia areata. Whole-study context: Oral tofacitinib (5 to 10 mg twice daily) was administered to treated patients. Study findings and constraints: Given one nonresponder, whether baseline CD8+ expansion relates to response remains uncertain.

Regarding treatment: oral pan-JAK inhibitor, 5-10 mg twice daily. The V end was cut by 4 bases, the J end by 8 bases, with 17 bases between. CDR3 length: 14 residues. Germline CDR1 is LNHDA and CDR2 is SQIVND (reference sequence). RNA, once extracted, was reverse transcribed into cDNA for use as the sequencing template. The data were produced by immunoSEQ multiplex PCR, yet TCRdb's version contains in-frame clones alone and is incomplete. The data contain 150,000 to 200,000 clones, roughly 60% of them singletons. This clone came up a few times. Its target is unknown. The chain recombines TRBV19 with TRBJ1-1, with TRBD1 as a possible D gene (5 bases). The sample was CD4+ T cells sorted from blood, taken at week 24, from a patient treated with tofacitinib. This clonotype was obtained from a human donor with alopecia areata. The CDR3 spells CASSTYVGAAEAFF. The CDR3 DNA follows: TGTGCCAGTAGTACTTACGTTGGGGCAGCCGAAGCTTTCTTT.